A single sample gave rise to the 28 T cell receptor beta chains below, sequenced in a study of Tregs in tolerant kidney transplant recipients (dated by TCRdb to about 2019). The library was built by means of the immunoSEQ multiplex PCR assay. Held by TCRdb, this immuneACCESS table contains in-frame sequences only and omits some clones. Under half of the omission traces to an unresolved V gene where checked; the cause of the rest is unknown. This sample is represented by 65,000 to 85,000 clones; 90% to 95% of them were singletons. The ten biggest clones cover roughly 1.4% of the sample. Transplants used related donors with nonmyeloablative bone marrow transplantation; mixed chimerism was transient in the human trials. This specimen consisted of CD4+ T cells from blood (PBMCs), obtained 24 months after the transplant. The receptors here all came from a human patient who received a combined kidney and bone marrow transplant. It is possible that, after a transplant, some T cells come from the graft donor.

This clone was recorded once. The chain uses TRBV7-2 and TRBJ2-7; D is uncertain. V was trimmed by 0 bases and J by 10 bases, leaving 16 bases between them. CDR1 and CDR2 from the germline V gene are SGHTA and FQGNSA. The CDR3 is made up of 14 amino acids. This CDR3 is CASSLALQSDLQYF. In nucleotides, the CDR3 is TGTGCCAGCAGCTTAGCGCTTCAGAGCGACCTACAGTACTTC.

V and J are TRBV25-1 and TRBJ2-7; 7 bases are shared with TRBD1. V shed 6 bases and J 1 base; nucleotides not matched to a gene: 3. Germline V gene lookup returns CDR1 MGHDK and CDR2 SYGVNS. The CDR3 is 13 amino acids. For the CDR3, the DNA is TGTGCCAGCAGGCAACAGGGGTCCTACGAGCAGTACTTC. This translates into CASRQQGSYEQYF.

The chain has TRBV5-1 and TRBJ2-1; 12 bases are shared with TRBD2. Germline V lookup: CDR1 SGHRS, CDR2 YFSETQ. The CDR3 contains 17 residues. The trim removed 3 bases at V and 6 bases at J, leaving 10 bases unmatched. This chain's CDR3 is CASSYTKTSGSSNEQFF. CDR3 bases: TGCGCCAGCAGCTATACAAAGACTAGCGGGAGCTCCAATGAGCAGTTCTTC.

The chain couples TRBV7-9 to TRBJ2-5; 8 positions match TRBD1. V shed 11 bases, J shed 2 bases, and the junction held 10 bases outside the gene matches. Germline lookup yields CDR1 SEHNR and CDR2 FQNEAQ (reference sequence). The CDR3 length is 14 residues. The CDR3 DNA follows: TGTGCCGGGGAGGAGGACAGGGAACAAGAGACCCAGTACTTC. It is translated as CAGEEDREQETQYF.

The rearrangement joins TRBV7-3 to TRBJ2-3; no firm D call. Germline V gene sequence: CDR1 SGHTA, CDR2 FQGTGA. The CDR3 runs to 16 residues. Trimming shortened V by 2 bases and J by 1 base, and 13 bases separated the two germline ends. The CDR3: CASSLRQVLGTDTQYF. In DNA, the CDR3 is TGTGCCAGCAGCTTACGCCAGGTCCTGGGCACAGATACGCAGTATTTT.

This chain connects TRBV7-2 to TRBJ1-4, with 10 nucleotides matching TRBD1. CDR1 is SGHTA, CDR2 FQGNSA, per germline. The V segment lost 3 bases and the J segment 7 bases; nucleotides outside the gene matches: 2. This CDR3 has 14 amino acids. This chain's CDR3 is CASSFDRGREKLFF. CDR3 sequence (DNA): TGTGCCAGCAGCTTTGACAGGGGGCGTGAAAAACTGTTTTTT.

This clone has a handful of counts. This rearrangement joins TRBV10-3 to TRBJ1-1, with D unresolved. The CDR3 runs to 11 residues. Germline CDR1 reads ENHRY; CDR2 reads SYGVKD. V lost 8 bases to trimming and J lost 5 bases, with 9 bases between them. The CDR3, as DNA: TGTGCCATCGGCGGTCCAACTGAAGCTTTCTTT. It is translated as CAIGGPTEAFF.

The chain joins TRBV7-2 to TRBJ2-7, with a possible D match to TRBD2 (6 bases). Germline V gives CDR1 SGHTA, CDR2 FQGNSA. V shed 3 bases and J shed 4 bases, with 13 bases lying between them. CDR3 length: 14 residues. Here the CDR3 DNA reads TGTGCCAGCAGCTTCGCGGGAATTGAGTACGAGCAGTACTTC. It codes for CASSFAGIEYEQYF.

This chain links TRBV30 with TRBJ2-3; 11 bases are a match to TRBD2. The CDR3 is made up of 16 amino acids. Germline V CDR1 and CDR2: GTSNPN, SVGIG (reference sequence). With V trimmed by 2 bases and J by 6 bases, 10 bases remained unmatched. The CDR3 region is CAWSTGLAGQRDTQYF. Written as DNA, the CDR3 is TGTGCCTGGAGTACCGGACTAGCGGGCCAGCGGGATACGCAGTATTTT.

The chain couples TRBV19 to TRBJ2-1; 11 nucleotides agree with TRBD2. Germline V gives CDR1 LNHDA, CDR2 SQIVND (reference sequence). The length of the CDR3 is 15 residues. V was clipped by 4 bases and J by 7 bases; unmatched bases: 6. The CDR3 protein is CASSTTSGSRNEQFF. The CDR3 DNA reads TGTGCCAGTAGTACAACTAGCGGGAGTAGGAATGAGCAGTTCTTC. The whole variable domain, remainder taken from reference TRBV19 and TRBJ2-1, is DGGITQSPKYLFRKEGQNVTLSCEQNLNHDAMYWYRQDPGQGLRLIYYSQIVNDFQKGDIAEGYSVSREKKESFPLTVTSAQKNPTAFYLCASSTTSGSRNEQFFGPGTRLTVL.

The V and J genes are TRBV9 and TRBJ1-6, with 8 bases fitting TRBD1. The CDR3 runs to 15 residues. CDR1 and CDR2 from the germline V gene are SGDLS and YYNGEE. Losses at the gene ends were 4 bases for V and 10 bases for J; bases not matched to a gene: 10. CDR3 in amino acids: CASSQGDRGGSPLHF. The CDR3 coding sequence is TGTGCCAGCAGCCAAGGCGACAGGGGTGGGTCACCCCTCCACTTT. Complete variable domain (other parts from reference TRBV9 and TRBJ1-6): DSGVTQTPKHLITATGQRVTLRCSPRSGDLSVYWYQQSLDQGLQFLIQYYNGEERAKGNILERFSAQQFPDLHSELNLSSLELGDSALYFCASSQGDRGGSPLHFGNGTRLTVT.

As concerns this clone: This sample includes further DNA sequences coding for the same CDR3. This chain connects TRBV9 to TRBJ1-4; D call uncertain. CDR3 size: 12 residues. Germline V lookup: CDR1 SGDLS, CDR2 YYNGEE. Trimming left V 1 base short and J 7 bases short, with 5 bases between. CDR3 in DNA: TGTGCCAGCAGCGTATCAGGTGAAAAACTGTTTTTT. Amino acids: CASSVSGEKLFF.

The J gene is TRBJ2-7, the V gene TRBV18; 9 bases align to TRBD1. J gave up 3 bases and V 5 bases, and 8 bases lay outside the gene matches. The CDR3 contains 15 residues. Germline CDR1 is KGHSH and CDR2 is LQKENI. The CDR3 coding sequence is TGTGCCAGCTCAGTCCACAGGGGGCCAGGCTACGAGCAGTACTTC. Translating it yields CASSVHRGPGYEQYF.

This clone has more than one count but fewer than ten. V usage is TRBV14 and J usage is TRBJ1-2; no clear D gene. V was trimmed by 0 bases and J by 4 bases, leaving 12 bases between them. Germline CDR1 SGHDN, CDR2 FVKESK. The CDR3 is made up of 15 amino acids. The CDR3 region has the DNA TGTGCCAGCAGCCAAGATCGATCCAGTGCCTATGGCTACACCTTC. As protein: CASSQDRSSAYGYTF.

J is TRBJ2-1 and V is TRBV11-1; 10 nucleotides line up with TRBD2. The CDR3 length is 17 residues. V lost 4 bases and J lost 4; bases outside the gene matches: 10. Per germline, CDR1 SGHAT and CDR2 FQDESV (reference sequence). The CDR3 reads CASSSPLGLAVYNEQFF. The CDR3 DNA follows: TGTGCCAGCAGCTCCCCCCTTGGACTAGCGGTTTACAATGAGCAGTTCTTC.

About this clone itself: A junction boundary mismatches the germline segment, possibly from a read error. The same CDR3 is also encoded by other DNA sequences in this sample. This chain connects TRBV23-1 to TRBJ1-6, with TRBD1 matching over 7 bases. TRBV23-1 is identified as an open reading frame with a role that is uncertain. The CDR3 runs 17 residues. CDR3 in DNA: TGCGCCAGCAGTCAAGAGGGGACAGCTGACACTAATTCCCCCCTCCACTTT. Translating gives CASSQEGTADTNSPLHF.

The CDR3 reads CASSQGEGTATFNSNQPQHF. The DNA of the CDR3 is TGTGCCAGCAGCCAAGGTGAGGGGACAGCAACCTTCAATAGCAATCAGCCCCAGCATTTT. This chain joins TRBV4-2 and TRBJ1-5; 7 bases agree with TRBD1. The CDR3 is 20 amino acids. CDR1 is LGHNA, CDR2 YNFKEQ, per germline. After removal of 1 base from V and 0 bases from J, the junction contained 15 bases not matched to a gene.

The chain is built from TRBV7-9 and TRBJ2-7, with 8 positions matching TRBD2. J lost 5 bases, V lost 5 bases, and 17 bases had no gene match. The germline gives CDR1 SEHNR, CDR2 FQNEAQ (reference sequence). This CDR3 contains 17 residues. CDR3: CASSPSIGAGVRDEQYF. The CDR3 region has the DNA TGTGCCAGCAGCCCATCAATTGGAGCGGGAGTACGAGACGAGCAGTACTTC.

This chain links TRBV5-1 with TRBJ2-3; 15 nucleotides line up with TRBD2. Trimming at V came to 3 bases and at J to 3 bases, leaving 5 bases not matched to a gene. Germline CDR1 and CDR2: SGHRS and YFSETQ. The CDR3 loop spans 17 amino acids. The CDR3 loop is CASSSGLAGGWTDTQYF. CDR3 DNA sequence: TGCGCCAGCAGCTCGGGACTAGCGGGAGGCTGGACAGATACGCAGTATTTT.

The chain uses TRBV5-1 and TRBJ2-3; a weak D match, TRBD1 (5 bases). This CDR3 spans 16 amino acids. Trimming took 2 bases from V and 3 from J, leaving 16 bases between them. Germline CDR1 reads SGHRS; CDR2 reads YFSETQ. CDR3 in amino acids: CASSFTGPPVTDTQYF. In nucleotides, the CDR3 is TGCGCCAGCAGCTTTACAGGTCCGCCCGTTACAGATACGCAGTATTTT.

V is TRBV5-1 and J is TRBJ2-3; TRBD1 aligns across 7 bases. V dropped 1 base and J dropped 2; count of bases not matched to a gene: 4. This CDR3 contains 15 residues. The germline V gene has CDR1 SGHRS and CDR2 YFSETQ. CDR3: CASSLWDRDTDTQYF. The CDR3 nucleotides are TGCGCCAGCAGCTTGTGGGACAGAGACACAGATACGCAGTATTTT.

The chain is built from TRBV7-9 and TRBJ2-2; TRBD1 matches at 12 bases. Looked up from germline, CDR1 is SEHNR and CDR2 is FQNEAQ (reference sequence). V lost 6 bases, J lost 6 bases, and 5 bases stayed unmatched. This CDR3 is built from 15 residues. Here the CDR3 DNA reads TGTGCCAGCAGGCCCGGGACAGGGGGCTCCGGGGAGCTGTTTTTT. Residues: CASRPGTGGSGELFF.

The chain carries TRBV5-1 and TRBJ1-2, with 7 bases that match TRBD1. This CDR3 has 14 amino acids. Germline V gene sequence: CDR1 SGHRS, CDR2 YFSETQ. V lost 6 bases, J lost 4 bases, and 9 bases stayed unmatched. The DNA for the CDR3 is TGCGCCAGCACAAACCGGGACAGAGCCTATGGCTACACCTTC. Translated, it gives CASTNRDRAYGYTF.

This clone was recorded once. The chain recombines TRBV18 with TRBJ1-6, with D hard to call. Trimming stripped 6 bases from V and 9 bases from J, with 18 bases between. Germline V gene lookup returns CDR1 KGHSH and CDR2 LQKENI. The length of the CDR3 is 15 residues. The CDR3 sequence: CASSETLSDISPLHF. The CDR3 region has the DNA TGTGCCAGCTCCGAAACCTTGAGTGACATTTCACCCCTCCACTTT.

The CDR3 here is CASNTGAVNTGELFF. The CDR3 DNA reads TGTGCCAGCAACACAGGGGCGGTGAATACCGGGGAGCTGTTTTTT. The rearrangement joins TRBV6-5 to TRBJ2-2; 7 bases match TRBD1. The CDR3 runs 15 residues. In germline, CDR1 is MNHEY, CDR2 SVGAGI. Germline trimming cut 7 bases from V and 5 bases from J; bases unmatched to any gene: 10.

The chain carries TRBV27 and TRBJ2-7; maybe TRBD1 (6 bases). This CDR3 is 18 amino acids long. The germline V gene has CDR1 MNHEY and CDR2 SMNVEV (reference sequence). V was pared by 2 bases and J by 0 bases, with 20 bases between. This chain's CDR3 is CASSLRGMGGRPSYEQYF. The CDR3 nucleotides are TGTGCCAGCAGTTTAAGGGGGATGGGCGGGCGCCCCTCCTACGAGCAGTACTTC.

CDR3 region: CASSLAALRRATGELFF. The CDR3 DNA sequence: TGTGCCAGCAGCTTAGCGGCCCTGAGGCGTGCCACCGGGGAGCTGTTTTTT. The gene calls are TRBV11-2 and TRBJ2-2; no firm D call. Trimming pared 1 base from V and 4 bases from J, leaving 16 bases between. This CDR3 contains 17 residues. CDR1 is SGHAT, CDR2 FQNNGV, per germline.

The chain joins TRBV5-1 to TRBJ1-5; D remains ambiguous. This CDR3 region has 14 residues. Trimming removed 1 base at V and 9 bases at J, with 14 bases between. Germline loops: CDR1 SGHRS, CDR2 YFSETQ. In DNA, the CDR3 is TGCGCCAGCAGCTTGAATTACGGGGATGGGCCCCAGCATTTT. It codes for CASSLNYGDGPQHF.